The next 13 T cell receptor beta chains were all read from a single sample in a study of cytomegalovirus exposure and HLA in healthy donors (dated by TCRdb to about 2017). Libraries were made using the immunoSEQ multiplex PCR assay. The multiplex PCR relied on a mix of 60 forward primers for TCR Vbeta segments and 13 reverse primers for TCR Jbeta segments. TCRdb limited this immuneACCESS table to in-frame rearrangements with V and J called. A share of clones is missing; checked studies link under half to unresolved V genes, and the rest is unexplained. Within this sample are around 99,000 clones, with more than 65% of them counted one time only. The ten largest account for 4% to 5% of the sample. The sample comprised PBMCs. Receptor source: a male donor in good health and CMV-seronegative.

This clone was counted a few times. V gene TRBV4-1 combines with J gene TRBJ1-5; D gene unclear. V dropped 0 bases and J dropped 7 bases, with 13 bases sitting between them. This CDR3 has 15 residues. The germline V gene has CDR1 MGHRA and CDR2 YSYEKL. CDR3 bases: TGCGCCAGCAGCCAAGATGGCACTGAGGGACAGCCCCAGCATTTT. This codes for CASSQDGTEGQPQHF.

This clone was counted only a few times. The chain joins TRBV4-1 to TRBJ1-1; 10 bases fit TRBD1. Germline CDR1 and CDR2: MGHRA and YSYEKL. Trimming removed 4 bases from V and 4 bases from J; junction bases left unmatched: 12. CDR3 length: 17 amino acids. CDR3 sequence reads: CASSLIKRDRGSTEAFF. The CDR3 coding sequence is TGCGCCAGCAGCCTCATAAAGAGGGACAGGGGAAGCACTGAAGCTTTCTTT.

The chain recombines TRBV5-4 with TRBJ2-5, with D hard to call. Germline values: CDR1 SGHNT, CDR2 YYREEE (reference sequence). The CDR3 length is 11 residues. V dropped 1 base and J dropped 5 bases, with 3 bases sitting between them. The CDR3 is CASSLSETQYF. The CDR3 coding sequence is TGTGCCAGCAGCTTGTCGGAGACCCAGTACTTC.

This chain joins TRBV2 and TRBJ1-4; perhaps TRBD1 as D (6 bases). The CDR3 is made up of 15 amino acids. Trimming took 7 bases from V and 0 from J, leaving 12 bases between them. Germline V gives CDR1 SNHLY, CDR2 FYNNEI. The CDR3 sequence is CASIRGSTTNEKLFF. The DNA of the CDR3 is TGTGCCAGCATAAGGGGGTCGACAACTAATGAAAAACTGTTTTTT.

The V and J genes are TRBV30 and TRBJ2-2; D is uncertain. V lost 2 bases and J lost 7, with 8 bases in between. The CDR3 is made up of 12 amino acids. CDR1 and CDR2 from the germline V gene are GTSNPN and SVGIG (reference sequence). The CDR3 is CAWSPPIGELFF. The CDR3 DNA sequence: TGTGCCTGGAGTCCCCCCATCGGGGAGCTGTTTTTT.

For the CDR3, the DNA is TGTGCCAGTAGTATAATAAGCTCGGGACACGGTGAGCAGTACTTC. It encodes CASSIISSGHGEQYF. The rearrangement joins TRBV19 to TRBJ2-7, with D tentatively TRBD1 (6 bases). Germline V gives CDR1 LNHDA, CDR2 SQIVND (reference sequence). This CDR3 spans 15 amino acids. V lost 2 bases and J 7 bases, leaving 18 bases between the germline ends.

V is TRBV5-4 and J is TRBJ1-1, with 8 bases identical to TRBD1. The CDR3 consists of 14 residues. Germline lookup yields CDR1 SGHNT and CDR2 YYREEE (reference sequence). Germline trimming cut 2 bases from V and 4 bases from J; bases unmatched to any gene: 4. The CDR3, as DNA: TGTGCCAGCAGCTTACAACAGGGGGTCACTGAAGCTTTCTTT. It yields the protein CASSLQQGVTEAFF.

This rearrangement joins TRBV11-2 to TRBJ1-4; weak D call: TRBD1 (5 bases). Germline V gene lookup returns CDR1 SGHAT and CDR2 FQNNGV. The CDR3 has 17 amino acids. V was trimmed by 2 bases and J by 4 bases, leaving 17 bases between them. This CDR3 is CASSLTGILAGNEKLFF. The CDR3 DNA is TGTGCCAGCAGCTTAACAGGAATCCTTGCTGGTAATGAAAAACTGTTTTTT.

The rearrangement uses TRBV6-1 and TRBJ2-1; 9 bases are a match to TRBD2. CDR1 is MNHNS and CDR2 is SASEGT in the germline V gene. J lost 8 bases, V lost 1 base, and 9 bases had no gene match. The length of the CDR3 is 16 residues. The CDR3 protein is CASSEGTSDSGHEQFF. Written as DNA, the CDR3 is TGTGCCAGCAGTGAAGGGACTAGCGATTCCGGGCATGAGCAGTTCTTC.

The chain combines TRBV11-2 with TRBJ2-3, with 11 bases aligning to TRBD2. Germline V lookup: CDR1 SGHAT, CDR2 FQNNGV. This CDR3 is built from 17 residues. V shed 5 bases and J 2 bases; nucleotides not matched to a gene: 9. CDR3 residues: CASSLRLAGTHTDTQYF. CDR3 coding DNA: TGTGCCAGCAGCCTCCGACTAGCGGGAACCCACACAGATACGCAGTATTTT. Variable domain in full (rest from reference TRBV11-2 and TRBJ2-3): EAGVAQSPRYKIIEKRQSVAFWCNPISGHATLYWYQQILGQGPKLLIQFQNNGVVDDSQLPKDRFSAERLKGVDSTLKIQPAKLEDSAVYLCASSLRLAGTHTDTQYFGPGTRLTVL.

This clone is a singleton in its sample. The chain employs TRBV10-1 and TRBJ2-2, with 7 bases that match TRBD2. Germline V CDR1 and CDR2: WNHNN, SYGVQD (reference sequence). Trimming at V came to 2 bases and at J to 2 bases, leaving 2 bases not matched to a gene. There are 15 residues in the CDR3. CDR3 sequence (DNA): TGCGCCAGCAGTGAGAGCGGGAAAAACACCGGGGAGCTGTTTTTT. Translated: CASSESGKNTGELFF.

The chain is built from TRBV7-2 and TRBJ1-1, with 8 bases that match TRBD1. V dropped 5 bases and J dropped 4; count of bases not matched to a gene: 6. Per germline, CDR1 SGHTA and CDR2 FQGNSA. The CDR3 has 14 amino acids. The CDR3 DNA follows: TGTGCCAGCAGCACCCAGGGGGCGGTCACTGAAGCTTTCTTT. Protein sequence: CASSTQGAVTEAFF.

The chain uses TRBV27 and TRBJ1-5, with D uncertain. CDR1 is MNHEY and CDR2 is SMNVEV in the germline V gene (reference sequence). The CDR3 totals 14 residues. The V end was cut by 5 bases, the J end by 0 bases, with 8 bases between. The CDR3 is CASSHRDSNQPQHF. CDR3 sequence (DNA): TGTGCCAGCAGTCACAGAGATAGCAATCAGCCCCAGCATTTT.